The present T cell receptor (beta chain) was sequenced within a study of T cells in narcolepsy. The data were produced by immunoSEQ multiplex PCR, yet TCRdb's version contains in-frame clones alone and is incomplete. The sample has around 30,000 clones, under 85% seen once. CDR1 and CDR2 (germline): SGHDT, YYEEEE. This CDR3 comprises 14 residues. The V end lost 2 bases, the J end lost 5 bases, and 13 bases lay between the germline ends. The sequence was collected from a human donor with narcolepsy. This rearrangement joins TRBV5-6 to TRBJ2-5; D unclear. Sequenced: CD45RA- memory CD4+ T cells from PBMCs. The CDR3 loop is CASSLKGPTETQYF. In DNA, the CDR3 is TGTGCCAGCAGCTTAAAAGGACCGACGGAGACCCAGTACTTC.